The rows below give T cell receptor beta chains drawn from one sample of a study of post-analysis software for immune sequencing data. One entry per CDR3 protein results from TCRdb running MiXCR on the PCR reads. The sample consists of approximately 690,000 distinct CDR3 sequences, roughly three fifths of them appearing once. The sequenced sample was blood. All receptors derive from a girl aged 2-10 years with multiple sclerosis. Each CDR3 is given with its conserved first and last residue. A D gene is named only where the DNA matches it firmly. Expanded clones are given a class, and other clones once, few, many or no size at all.

d_call: -
j_call: TRBJ1-4
v_call: TRBV12-3/TRBV12-4
clone_size: -
cdr3_nt: TGTGCCAGCAGTTTTTATGGTGCAACTAATGAAAAACTGTTTTTT
cdr3_aa: CASSFYGATNEKLFF

d_call: -
j_call: TRBJ2-6
v_call: TRBV6-5
clone_size: -
cdr3_nt: TGTGCCAGCAGTTACTCGACCTCTTCTGGGGCCAACGTCCTGACTTTC
cdr3_aa: CASSYSTSSGANVLTF

d_call: -
j_call: TRBJ1-2
v_call: TRBV12-3/TRBV12-4
clone_size: -
cdr3_nt: TGTGCCAGCTCCGGACTTGGACGAGGCTACACCTTC
cdr3_aa: CASSGLGRGYTF

d_call: TRBD1
j_call: TRBJ2-7
v_call: TRBV7-2
clone_size: -
cdr3_nt: TGTGCCAGCAGTAGGGGGCCCCACGAGCAGTACTTC
cdr3_aa: CASSRGPHEQYF

d_call: TRBD1
j_call: TRBJ2-1
v_call: TRBV20-1
clone_size: -
cdr3_nt: TGCAGTGCTAGAGATTCCGGACAGGCCAATGAGCAGTTCTTC
cdr3_aa: CSARDSGQANEQFF

d_call: -
j_call: TRBJ2-1
v_call: TRBV7-2
clone_size: -
cdr3_nt: TGTGCCAGCAGCTTGGTATCGAGTGAGCCGGGAAATGAGCAGTTCTTC
cdr3_aa: CASSLVSSEPGNEQFF

d_call: TRBD1
j_call: TRBJ2-7
v_call: TRBV7-9
clone_size: -
cdr3_nt: TGTGCCAGCAGCTTAAGCCCTCCCAGACAGGGATCGGACGAGCAGTACTTC
cdr3_aa: CASSLSPPRQGSDEQYF

d_call: TRBD1
j_call: TRBJ2-5
v_call: TRBV5-5
clone_size: -
cdr3_nt: TGTGCCAGCAGCTCCGCCGGGACAGGGGTTGAGACCCAGTACTTC
cdr3_aa: CASSSAGTGVETQYF

d_call: -
j_call: TRBJ2-5
v_call: TRBV30
clone_size: -
cdr3_nt: TGTGCCTGGAGTGTACGGGAGTGGGAGACCCAGTACTTC
cdr3_aa: CAWSVREWETQYF

d_call: TRBD1
j_call: TRBJ2-2
v_call: TRBV15
clone_size: -
cdr3_nt: TGTGCCACCAGCAGAGATCGCGGGACAGGCTTCACCGGGGAGCTGTTTTTT
cdr3_aa: CATSRDRGTGFTGELFF

d_call: -
j_call: TRBJ2-7
v_call: TRBV12-3/TRBV12-4
clone_size: -
cdr3_nt: TGTGCCAGCGGCCTAGGGGGGAAACCGGGATCCTACGAGCAGTACTTC
cdr3_aa: CASGLGGKPGSYEQYF

d_call: -
j_call: TRBJ2-3
v_call: TRBV29-1
clone_size: few
cdr3_nt: TGCAGCGTTGGGGTCACAGTCACAGATACGCAGTATTTT
cdr3_aa: CSVGVTVTDTQYF

d_call: -
j_call: TRBJ2-7
v_call: TRBV5-1
clone_size: -
cdr3_nt: TGCGCCAGTCAAGACTCCTACGAGCAGTACTTC
cdr3_aa: CASQDSYEQYF

d_call: TRBD1
j_call: TRBJ2-5
v_call: TRBV28
clone_size: -
cdr3_nt: TGTGCCAGCAGCGTCGGAGTAGGGGACAGGGATGAGACCCAGTACTTC
cdr3_aa: CASSVGVGDRDETQYF

d_call: TRBD1
j_call: TRBJ2-3
v_call: TRBV6-7
clone_size: -
cdr3_nt: TGTGCCAGCAGACCGACAGGGGACAGAACAGATACGCAGTATTTT
cdr3_aa: CASRPTGDRTDTQYF

d_call: -
j_call: TRBJ2-7
v_call: TRBV7-4
clone_size: once
cdr3_nt: TGTGCCAGCAGCTTAGGGTCCGCCGGGACAAGCTCCTACGAGCAGTACTTC
cdr3_aa: CASSLGSAGTSSYEQYF

d_call: -
j_call: TRBJ2-7
v_call: TRBV27
clone_size: once
cdr3_nt: TGTGCCAGCAGTCAGCCGGGACTTTTCTACGAGCAGTACTTC
cdr3_aa: CASSQPGLFYEQYF

d_call: -
j_call: TRBJ2-7
v_call: TRBV10-3
clone_size: -
cdr3_nt: TGTGCCATCAGTGAGAAGGACCAGCAGTACTTC
cdr3_aa: CAISEKDQQYF

d_call: TRBD1
j_call: TRBJ2-7
v_call: TRBV28
clone_size: few
cdr3_nt: TGTGCCAGCAGTACGGGACAGGGCTTCGAGCAGTACTTC
cdr3_aa: CASSTGQGFEQYF

d_call: TRBD2
j_call: TRBJ2-7
v_call: TRBV20-1
clone_size: few
cdr3_nt: TGCAGTGCTAGAGCTCGACTAGCGGGGTCCTACGAGCAGTACTTC
cdr3_aa: CSARARLAGSYEQYF

d_call: -
j_call: TRBJ2-3
v_call: TRBV6-5
clone_size: -
cdr3_nt: TGTGCCAGCAGTGCCTGGGGGATGTCAGATACGCAGTATTTT
cdr3_aa: CASSAWGMSDTQYF

d_call: TRBD2
j_call: TRBJ2-7
v_call: TRBV12-3/TRBV12-4
clone_size: few
cdr3_nt: TGTGCCAGCAGTTTAAGTAGCGGGAGAGCCGAGCAGTACTTC
cdr3_aa: CASSLSSGRAEQYF

d_call: -
j_call: TRBJ2-7
v_call: TRBV20-1
clone_size: few
cdr3_nt: TGCAGTGCTGCGGGACTGAATACCTACGAGCAGTACTTC
cdr3_aa: CSAAGLNTYEQYF

d_call: -
j_call: TRBJ1-2
v_call: TRBV7-8
clone_size: -
cdr3_nt: TGTGCCAGCAGCCCTAGGGGGGGCGGCTATGGCTACACCTTC
cdr3_aa: CASSPRGGGYGYTF

d_call: -
j_call: TRBJ2-1
v_call: TRBV6-6
clone_size: many
cdr3_nt: TGTGCCAGCACGGAGGGCTACTCCTACAATGAGCAGTTCTTC
cdr3_aa: CASTEGYSYNEQFF

d_call: -
j_call: TRBJ2-7
v_call: TRBV10-3
clone_size: -
cdr3_nt: TGTGTCATCAGCCCCGTGCAGACCGAGCAGTACTTC
cdr3_aa: CVISPVQTEQYF

d_call: -
j_call: TRBJ2-1
v_call: TRBV20-1
clone_size: -
cdr3_nt: TGCAGTGCTAGAGGGGGCCTTCGGGACCTTAACAATGAGCAGTTCTTC
cdr3_aa: CSARGGLRDLNNEQFF

d_call: TRBD1
j_call: TRBJ2-7
v_call: TRBV5-1
clone_size: -
cdr3_nt: TGCGCCAGCAGCTCGGGCGATTGGGACAGCTCCTACGAGCAGTACTTC
cdr3_aa: CASSSGDWDSSYEQYF

d_call: -
j_call: TRBJ1-2
v_call: TRBV12-3/TRBV12-4
clone_size: few
cdr3_nt: TGTGCCAGCAGTTATCACAGGGATGGCTACACCTTC
cdr3_aa: CASSYHRDGYTF

d_call: -
j_call: TRBJ2-1
v_call: TRBV6-5
clone_size: -
cdr3_nt: TGTGCCAGCAGCCACGAGAGGGATGAGCAGTTCTTC
cdr3_aa: CASSHERDEQFF

d_call: TRBD1
j_call: TRBJ2-7
v_call: TRBV5-1
clone_size: -
cdr3_nt: TGCGCCAGCAGCCTTGACGGGACAGGGGGCGTCGAGCAGTACTTC
cdr3_aa: CASSLDGTGGVEQYF

d_call: TRBD1
j_call: TRBJ1-1
v_call: TRBV29-1
clone_size: few
cdr3_nt: TGCAGCGTTAGGGACAGGGTCGGCACTGAAGCTTTCTTT
cdr3_aa: CSVRDRVGTEAFF

d_call: -
j_call: TRBJ2-7
v_call: TRBV11-1
clone_size: -
cdr3_nt: TGTGCCAGCAGTACCTGGGACTCCCACCTGTACTTC
cdr3_aa: CASSTWDSHLYF

d_call: TRBD1
j_call: TRBJ2-7
v_call: TRBV20-1
clone_size: -
cdr3_nt: TGCAGTGCCAGCAGCCAAGTGGGGACAGGGGTCTACGAGCAGTACTTC
cdr3_aa: CSASSQVGTGVYEQYF

d_call: TRBD2
j_call: TRBJ2-1
v_call: TRBV13
clone_size: -
cdr3_nt: TGTGCCAGCAGCTTAGTCGGACTAGCGGGGGGGCGGCTAAACAATGAGCAGTTCTTC
cdr3_aa: CASSLVGLAGGRLNNEQFF

d_call: TRBD2
j_call: TRBJ2-3
v_call: TRBV4-1
clone_size: few
cdr3_nt: TGCGCCAGCAACCAAACCCGGGGGGTGAGAACAGATACGCAGTATTTT
cdr3_aa: CASNQTRGVRTDTQYF

d_call: TRBD2
j_call: TRBJ2-7
v_call: TRBV2
clone_size: -
cdr3_nt: TGTGCCAGCAGTGGCGGACTAGCGGGAGTTTACGACGAGCAGTACTTC
cdr3_aa: CASSGGLAGVYDEQYF

d_call: -
j_call: TRBJ2-4
v_call: TRBV7-2
clone_size: -
cdr3_nt: TGTGCCAGCAGCTTAGGGACAGGCGGGGGAAACATTCAGTACTTC
cdr3_aa: CASSLGTGGGNIQYF

d_call: TRBD1
j_call: TRBJ2-3
v_call: TRBV6-1
clone_size: -
cdr3_nt: TGTGCCAGCAAGGAAGGGACAGCGAGCACAGATACGCAGTATTTT
cdr3_aa: CASKEGTASTDTQYF

d_call: -
j_call: TRBJ1-4
v_call: TRBV6-6
clone_size: few
cdr3_nt: TGTGCCAGCAGTTACAGAAGGGGGGCAGGGACTAATGAAAAACTGTTTTTT
cdr3_aa: CASSYRRGAGTNEKLFF

d_call: TRBD1
j_call: TRBJ2-7
v_call: TRBV5-1
clone_size: -
cdr3_nt: TGCGCCAGCAGCGGGGGATCAGGGACAGAGACCTGCGAGCAGTACTTC
cdr3_aa: CASSGGSGTETCEQYF

d_call: -
j_call: TRBJ2-6
v_call: TRBV10-3
clone_size: -
cdr3_nt: TGTGCCATCAGTGGTTTCCCTCTTCTGCGCTCTGGGGCCAACGTCCTGACTTTC
cdr3_aa: CAISGFPLLRSGANVLTF

d_call: TRBD1
j_call: TRBJ1-5
v_call: TRBV5-1
clone_size: -
cdr3_nt: TGCGCCAGCAGCTGCGGGACAGGGGATCAGCCCCAGCATTTT
cdr3_aa: CASSCGTGDQPQHF

d_call: -
j_call: TRBJ2-5
v_call: TRBV6-5
clone_size: -
cdr3_nt: TGTGCCAGCAGCCGGACGACAGGATTGGTGAGGGAGACCCAGTACTTC
cdr3_aa: CASSRTTGLVRETQYF

d_call: -
j_call: TRBJ1-4
v_call: TRBV7-9
clone_size: few
cdr3_nt: TGTGCCAGCAGCTTAGTCCAGATGGCAACTAATGAAAAACTGTTTTTT
cdr3_aa: CASSLVQMATNEKLFF

d_call: TRBD2
j_call: TRBJ2-3
v_call: TRBV10-3
clone_size: -
cdr3_nt: TGTGCCATCAGGGTAGCGGGGCGGACAGATACGCAGTATTTT
cdr3_aa: CAIRVAGRTDTQYF

d_call: -
j_call: TRBJ2-1
v_call: TRBV20-1
clone_size: once
cdr3_nt: TGCAGTGCTAGAGATTACAACCAAATGGGGGGCAATGAGCAGTTCTTC
cdr3_aa: CSARDYNQMGGNEQFF

d_call: -
j_call: TRBJ1-5
v_call: TRBV6-1
clone_size: -
cdr3_nt: TGTGCCAGCAGTGAAGATACAAGCCATCAGCCCCAGCATTTT
cdr3_aa: CASSEDTSHQPQHF

d_call: -
j_call: TRBJ2-1
v_call: TRBV20-1
clone_size: -
cdr3_nt: TGCAGTGCTAGAGGAGCTAGGGGGCAGTTCTTC
cdr3_aa: CSARGARGQFF

d_call: -
j_call: TRBJ2-5
v_call: TRBV6-6
clone_size: -
cdr3_nt: TGTGCCAGCAGTTACATTAGGGAGGATAAAGAGACCCAGTACTTC
cdr3_aa: CASSYIREDKETQYF

d_call: -
j_call: TRBJ2-7
v_call: TRBV10-3
clone_size: -
cdr3_nt: TGTGCCATCAGTGACGGACTCCTCTACGAGCAGTACTTC
cdr3_aa: CAISDGLLYEQYF

d_call: TRBD1
j_call: TRBJ2-5
v_call: TRBV29-1
clone_size: few
cdr3_nt: TGCAGCGTTAGGGACAGGGGAACTGAGACCCAGTACTTC
cdr3_aa: CSVRDRGTETQYF

d_call: TRBD2
j_call: TRBJ2-2
v_call: TRBV3-1
clone_size: few
cdr3_nt: TGTGCCAGCAGCCTCGGGACTACCGTCACCGGGGAGCTGTTTTTT
cdr3_aa: CASSLGTTVTGELFF

d_call: -
j_call: TRBJ2-2
v_call: TRBV18
clone_size: -
cdr3_nt: TGTGCCAGCTCATCTCCCAGGAACACCGGGGAGCTGTTTTTT
cdr3_aa: CASSSPRNTGELFF

d_call: TRBD1
j_call: TRBJ2-1
v_call: TRBV29-1
clone_size: few
cdr3_nt: TGCAGCGTTGATTACGGACAGGGGGGAATTCGCAATGAGCAGTTCTTC
cdr3_aa: CSVDYGQGGIRNEQFF

d_call: TRBD1
j_call: TRBJ2-7
v_call: TRBV20-1
clone_size: few
cdr3_nt: TGCAGTGCCGGGACAGGGAGCCCCTACGAGCAGTACTTC
cdr3_aa: CSAGTGSPYEQYF

d_call: -
j_call: TRBJ1-2
v_call: TRBV29-1
clone_size: -
cdr3_nt: TGCAGCGTTGTTCCAGGGGCCTATGGCTACACCTTC
cdr3_aa: CSVVPGAYGYTF